This TCR beta chain was obtained from a study of radiotherapy plus CTLA-4 blockade in lung cancer. Study-wide points: An expansion of tumor-derived TCR clones occurred in blood after radiotherapy plus ipilimumab.

For this clone: Its target is unknown.

Those with chemo-refractory metastatic non-small-cell lung cancer were treated with focal radiation combined with CTLA-4 blockade using ipilimumab. The CDR3 has 18 residues. The V gene lost 0 bases and the J gene lost 1 base, with 19 bases spanning the gap. The germline V gene has CDR1 SGDLS and CDR2 YYNGEE. Sequencing used immunoSEQ multiplex PCR; TCRdb keeps in-frame clones, though not all of them. The table lists about 110,000 clones, over 65% of them singletons. The sequencing used peripheral blood, collected from a patient treated with radiotherapy plus ipilimumab. This sequence originates from a human donor with non-small cell lung cancer that progressed on radiotherapy plus ipilimumab. Some clones in this sample may be carry-over from other donors' samples. The rearrangement joins TRBV9 to TRBJ1-1, with TRBD1 as a possible D gene (5 bases). CDR3 nucleotides: TGTGCCAGCAGCGTAGACCCCGGACACGGCTCGACGAACACTGAAGCTTTCTTT. This codes for CASSVDPGHGSTNTEAFF. The full variable domain, in which reference TRBV9 and TRBJ1-1 provide the parts outside the CDR3, is DSGVTQTPKHLITATGQRVTLRCSPRSGDLSVYWYQQSLDQGLQFLIQYYNGEERAKGNILERFSAQQFPDLHSELNLSSLELGDSALYFCASSVDPGHGSTNTEAFFGQGTRLTVV.